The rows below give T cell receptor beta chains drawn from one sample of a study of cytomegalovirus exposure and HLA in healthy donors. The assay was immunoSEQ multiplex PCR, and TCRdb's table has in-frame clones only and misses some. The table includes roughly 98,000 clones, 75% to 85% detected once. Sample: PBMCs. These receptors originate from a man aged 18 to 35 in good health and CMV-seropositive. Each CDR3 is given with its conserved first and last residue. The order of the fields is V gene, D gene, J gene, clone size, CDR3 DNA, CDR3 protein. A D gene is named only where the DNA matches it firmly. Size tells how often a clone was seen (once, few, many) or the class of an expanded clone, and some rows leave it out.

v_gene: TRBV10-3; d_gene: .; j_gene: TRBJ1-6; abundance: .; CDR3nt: TGTGCCATCAGTGAACGTCCCTCCAGGGATAATTCACCCCTCCACTTT; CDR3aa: CAISERPSRDNSPLHF
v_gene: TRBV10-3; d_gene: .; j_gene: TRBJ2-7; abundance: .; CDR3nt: TGTGCCATCAGTGGACCCGAGACAGGCTACGAGCAGTACTTC; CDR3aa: CAISGPETGYEQYF
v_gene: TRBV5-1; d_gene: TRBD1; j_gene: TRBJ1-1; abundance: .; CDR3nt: TGCGCCAGCAGACCAGACAGGGGGCGAGGTGAAGCTTTCTTT; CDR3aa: CASRPDRGRGEAFF
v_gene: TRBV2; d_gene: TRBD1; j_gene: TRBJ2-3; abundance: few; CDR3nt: TGTGCCAGCAGTAGGGACAGGGGCACAGATACGCAGTATTTT; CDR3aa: CASSRDRGTDTQYF
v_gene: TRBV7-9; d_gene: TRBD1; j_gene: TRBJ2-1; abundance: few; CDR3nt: TGTGCCAGCAGCCCCAACCCGGGACAGGCCTACAATGAGCAGTTCTTC; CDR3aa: CASSPNPGQAYNEQFF
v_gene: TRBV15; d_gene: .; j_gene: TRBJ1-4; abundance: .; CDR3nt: TGTGCCACCAGCAGAGCCCCAGGGATCGAAGAAAAACTGTTTTTT; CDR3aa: CATSRAPGIEEKLFF
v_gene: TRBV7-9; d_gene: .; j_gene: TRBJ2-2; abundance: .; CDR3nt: TGTGCCAGCAGCTCCCTAAGGGGGTTTAGGACCGGGGAGCTGTTTTTT; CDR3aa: CASSSLRGFRTGELFF
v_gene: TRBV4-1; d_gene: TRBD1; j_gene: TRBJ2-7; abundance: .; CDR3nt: TGCGCCAGCAGCCAAACGGGACAGGGGGTCTCCTACGAGCAGTACTTC; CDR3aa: CASSQTGQGVSYEQYF
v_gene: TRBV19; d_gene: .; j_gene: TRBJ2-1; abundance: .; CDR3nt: TGTGCCAGTAGTATTGATCGGACAGACTACAATGAGCAGTTCTTC; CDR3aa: CASSIDRTDYNEQFF
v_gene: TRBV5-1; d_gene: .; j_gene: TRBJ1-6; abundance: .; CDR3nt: TGCGCCAGCAGCTTGGCTGGCAGGGATTCACCCCTCCACTTT; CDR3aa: CASSLAGRDSPLHF
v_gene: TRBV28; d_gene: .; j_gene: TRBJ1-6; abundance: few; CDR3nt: TGTGCCAGCACCACCCCAGGGGTAAGAGGTTCACCCCTCCACTTT; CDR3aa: CASTTPGVRGSPLHF
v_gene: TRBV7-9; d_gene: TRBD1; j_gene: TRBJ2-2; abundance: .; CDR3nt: TGTGCCAGCAGCTTATCAGGGGGCGGCGGGGAGCTGTTTTTT; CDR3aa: CASSLSGGGGELFF
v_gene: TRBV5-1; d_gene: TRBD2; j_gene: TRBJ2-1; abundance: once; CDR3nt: TGCGCCAGCAGCTTGGATACCGGACTAGCTCTGAGTGAGCAGTTCTTC; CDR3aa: CASSLDTGLALSEQFF
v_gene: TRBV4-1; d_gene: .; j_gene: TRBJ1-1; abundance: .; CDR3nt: TGCGCCAGCAGCGCGACAGATGAAGCTTTCTTT; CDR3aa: CASSATDEAFF
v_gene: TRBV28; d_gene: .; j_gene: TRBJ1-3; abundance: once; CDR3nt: TGTGCCAGCAGTTATCCCGGGTTCGGCTCTGGAAACACCATATATTTT; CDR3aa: CASSYPGFGSGNTIYF
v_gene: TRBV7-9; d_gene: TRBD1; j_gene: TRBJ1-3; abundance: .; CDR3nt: TGTGCCAGCAGCTTAGGCCGGGGAGGACAGGGGGGAAGAAACACCATATATTTT; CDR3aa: CASSLGRGGQGGRNTIYF
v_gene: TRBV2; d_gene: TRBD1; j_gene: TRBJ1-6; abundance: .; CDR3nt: TGTGCCACCAGGGGGGGAAGTAATTCACCCCTCCACTTT; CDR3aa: CATRGGSNSPLHF
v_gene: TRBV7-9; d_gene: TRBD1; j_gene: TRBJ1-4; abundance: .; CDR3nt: TGTGCCAGCAGCCTGACAGGGGCTTATGAAAAACTGTTTTTT; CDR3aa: CASSLTGAYEKLFF
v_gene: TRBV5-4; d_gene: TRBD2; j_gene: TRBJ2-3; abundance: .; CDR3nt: TGTGCCAGCAGCTCTGGACTAGCCACAGATACGCAGTATTTT; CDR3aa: CASSSGLATDTQYF
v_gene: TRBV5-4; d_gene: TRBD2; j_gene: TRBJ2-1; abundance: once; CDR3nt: TGTGCCAGCAGCTTGCGGGGGGGGCGGAATGAGCAGTTCTTC; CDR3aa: CASSLRGGRNEQFF
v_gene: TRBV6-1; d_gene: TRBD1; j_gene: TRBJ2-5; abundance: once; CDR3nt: TGTGCCATAGCAGGGGGAACTCAAGAGACCCAGTACTTC; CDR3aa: CAIAGGTQETQYF
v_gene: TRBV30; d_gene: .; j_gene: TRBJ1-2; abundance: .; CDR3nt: TGTGCCTGGAAATCGAGACTATATGGCTACACCTTC; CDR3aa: CAWKSRLYGYTF
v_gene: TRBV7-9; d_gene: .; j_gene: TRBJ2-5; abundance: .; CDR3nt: TGTGCCAGCAGCCCCAGGGCGGGGGCTGAGACCCAGTACTTC; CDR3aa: CASSPRAGAETQYF
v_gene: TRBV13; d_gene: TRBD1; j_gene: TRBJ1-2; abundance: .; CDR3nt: TGTGCCAGCAGCACCCGGACAGGGGGCTTGGACTATGGCTACACCTTC; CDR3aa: CASSTRTGGLDYGYTF
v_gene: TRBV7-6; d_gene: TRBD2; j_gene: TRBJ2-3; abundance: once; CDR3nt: TGTGCCAGCAGCTCCGGGACTAGCGGGGGCACAGATACGCAGTATTTT; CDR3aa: CASSSGTSGGTDTQYF
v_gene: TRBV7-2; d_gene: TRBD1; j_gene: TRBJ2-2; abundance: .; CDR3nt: TGTGCCAGCAGGAAAGAACAGGGGGCCGGGGAGCTGTTTTTT; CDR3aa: CASRKEQGAGELFF
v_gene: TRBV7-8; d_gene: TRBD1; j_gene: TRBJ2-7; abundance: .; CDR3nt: TGTGCCAGCAGCCCCCCCGCGGGACAGGGACCCTACGAGCAGTACTTC; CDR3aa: CASSPPAGQGPYEQYF
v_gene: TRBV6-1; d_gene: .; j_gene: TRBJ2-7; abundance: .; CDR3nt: TGTGCCAGCAGTCAACACGCCCTCTACGAGCAGTACTTC; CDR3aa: CASSQHALYEQYF
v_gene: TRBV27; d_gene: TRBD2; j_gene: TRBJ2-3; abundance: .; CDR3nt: TGTGCCAGCAGTTTTCGGCGGGGGGGCACAGATACGCAGTATTTT; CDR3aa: CASSFRRGGTDTQYF